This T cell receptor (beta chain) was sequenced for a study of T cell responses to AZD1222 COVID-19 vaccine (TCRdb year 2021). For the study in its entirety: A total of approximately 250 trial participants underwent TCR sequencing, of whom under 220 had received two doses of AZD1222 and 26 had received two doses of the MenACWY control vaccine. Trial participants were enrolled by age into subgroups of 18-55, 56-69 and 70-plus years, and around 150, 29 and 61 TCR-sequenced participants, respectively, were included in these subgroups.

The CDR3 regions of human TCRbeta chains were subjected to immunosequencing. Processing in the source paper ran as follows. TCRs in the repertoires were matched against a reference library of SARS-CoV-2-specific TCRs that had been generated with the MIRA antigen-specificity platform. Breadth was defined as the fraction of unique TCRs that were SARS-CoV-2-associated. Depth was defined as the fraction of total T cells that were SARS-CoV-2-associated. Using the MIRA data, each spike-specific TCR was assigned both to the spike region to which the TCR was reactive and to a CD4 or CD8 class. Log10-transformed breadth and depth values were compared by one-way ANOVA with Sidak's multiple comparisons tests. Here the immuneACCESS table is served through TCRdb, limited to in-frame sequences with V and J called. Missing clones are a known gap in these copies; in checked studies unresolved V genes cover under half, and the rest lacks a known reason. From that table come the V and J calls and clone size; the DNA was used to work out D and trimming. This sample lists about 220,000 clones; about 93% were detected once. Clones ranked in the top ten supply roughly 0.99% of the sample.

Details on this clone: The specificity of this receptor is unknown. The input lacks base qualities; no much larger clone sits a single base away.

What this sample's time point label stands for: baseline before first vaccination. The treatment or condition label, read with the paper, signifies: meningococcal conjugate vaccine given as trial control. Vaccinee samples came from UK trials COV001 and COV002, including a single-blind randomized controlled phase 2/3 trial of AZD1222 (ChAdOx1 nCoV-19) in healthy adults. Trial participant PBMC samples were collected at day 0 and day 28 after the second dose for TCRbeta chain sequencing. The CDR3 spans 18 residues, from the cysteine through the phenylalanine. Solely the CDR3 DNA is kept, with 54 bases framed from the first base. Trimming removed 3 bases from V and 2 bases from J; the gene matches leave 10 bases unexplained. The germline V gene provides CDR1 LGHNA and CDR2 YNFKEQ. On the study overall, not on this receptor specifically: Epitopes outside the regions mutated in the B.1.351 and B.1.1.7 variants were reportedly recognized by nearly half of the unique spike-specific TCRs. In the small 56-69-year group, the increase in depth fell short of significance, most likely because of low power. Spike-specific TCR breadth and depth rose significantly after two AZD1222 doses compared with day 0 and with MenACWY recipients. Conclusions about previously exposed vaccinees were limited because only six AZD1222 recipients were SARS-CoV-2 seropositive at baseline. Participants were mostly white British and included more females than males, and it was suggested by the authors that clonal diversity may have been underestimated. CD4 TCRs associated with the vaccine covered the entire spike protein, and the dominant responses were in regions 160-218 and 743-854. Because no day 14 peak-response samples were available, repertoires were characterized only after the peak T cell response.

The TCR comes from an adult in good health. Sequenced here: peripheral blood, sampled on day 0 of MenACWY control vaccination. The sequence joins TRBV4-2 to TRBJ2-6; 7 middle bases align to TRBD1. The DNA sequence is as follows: TGTGCCAGCAGCCAGGACAGGTTTCAAAAACCTGGGGCCAACGTCCTGACTTTC. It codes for CASSQDRFQKPGANVLTF.